Following are 23 T cell receptor beta chains from one sample sequenced in a study of blood T cell repertoires in COVID-19. TCRdb keeps only in-frame clones here, not all; method: immunoSEQ multiplex PCR. This table holds around 220,000 clones, around 86% found once. The sequencing input was peripheral blood. All receptors derive from a woman aged 50 to 65 with COVID-19, enrolled during active disease.

The chain couples TRBV11-3 to TRBJ2-1, with a weak D call TRBD2 (5 bases). Trimming took off 4 bases at V and 0 bases at J, with 10 bases between the two ends. Germline loops: CDR1 SGHNT, CDR2 YENEEA. This CDR3 has 15 residues. CDR3 bases: TGTGCCAGCAGCTCCAGACGGGGCTCCTACAATGAGCAGTTCTTC. Encoded protein: CASSSRRGSYNEQFF.

This clone has only a few counts. The chain is built from TRBV7-3 and TRBJ2-3, with D possibly TRBD2 on 5 matching bases. The CDR3 has 13 amino acids. V lost 4 bases, J lost 3 bases, and 8 bases lay in between. The germline CDR1 and CDR2 sequences are SGHTA and FQGTGA. The CDR3 DNA sequence: TGTGCCAGCAGCTCCGGGGTGACAGATACGCAGTATTTT. It is translated as CASSSGVTDTQYF.

The rearrangement uses TRBV9 and TRBJ1-2, with TRBD1 matching 7 bases. V lost 0 bases, J lost 8 bases, and 10 bases stayed unmatched. The CDR3 is 15 residues long. Germline-derived CDR1 and CDR2 are SGDLS and YYNGEE. The CDR3 sequence: CASSVEGQTLWGYTF. The DNA for the CDR3 is TGTGCCAGCAGCGTAGAGGGACAGACTCTATGGGGCTACACCTTC.

The V gene is TRBV6-2 or TRBV6-3, the J gene TRBJ1-1; D not certain. Germline lookup yields CDR1 MNHEY and CDR2 SVGEGT. The CDR3 contains 16 residues. Deletions cut 0 bases from V and 0 bases from J, with 11 bases between. The chain's CDR3 is CASSYSEFGLNTEAFF. The CDR3 DNA is TGTGCCAGCAGTTACTCGGAGTTTGGCCTGAACACTGAAGCTTTCTTT.

The V and J genes are TRBV27 and TRBJ2-7; weak D call: TRBD2 (7 bases). Trimming left V 9 bases short and J 12 bases short, with 18 bases between. The CDR3 extends over 11 amino acids. Germline V lookup: CDR1 MNHEY, CDR2 SMNVEV (reference sequence). CDR3 sequence: CASLARGLGYV. Here the CDR3 DNA reads TGTGCCAGTCTGGCGCGGGGGCTCGGGTACGTC.

The chain has TRBV19 and TRBJ1-4; D unclear. With 6 bases removed from V and 5 bases from J, the gap between germline ends came to 19 bases. This CDR3 has 16 residues. Germline V gene lookup returns CDR1 LNHDA and CDR2 SQIVND (reference sequence). CDR3 protein: CASRHPGGETNEKLFF. As DNA, the CDR3 is TGTGCCAGTAGGCACCCGGGCGGGGAGACCAATGAAAAACTGTTTTTT. Full variable domain (outside the CDR3, taken from reference TRBV19 and TRBJ1-4): DGGITQSPKYLFRKEGQNVTLSCEQNLNHDAMYWYRQDPGQGLRLIYYSQIVNDFQKGDIAEGYSVSREKKESFPLTVTSAQKNPTAFYLCASRHPGGETNEKLFFGSGTQLSVL.

The rearrangement joins TRBV25-1 to TRBJ1-2, with no clear D. Trimming shortened V by 2 bases and J by 10 bases, and 14 bases separated the two germline ends. The germline V gene encodes CDR1 MGHDK and CDR2 SYGVNS. The CDR3 contains 13 residues. The CDR3: CASSENMRAYYTF. As DNA, the CDR3 is TGTGCCAGCAGTGAAAACATGAGGGCTTACTACACCTTC.

Remarks on this clone: The identical CDR3 is also encoded by other nucleotide sequences in the sample. This chain joins TRBV5-8 and TRBJ1-3; TRBD1 agrees at 9 bases. CDR3 length: 16 amino acids. The junction had 6 bases not matched to a gene; V was cut back by 5 bases and J by 0 bases. Germline V gene lookup returns CDR1 SGHTS and CDR2 YDEGEE. This chain's CDR3 is CASSSGTGSSGNTIYF. CDR3 DNA sequence: TGTGCCAGCAGTTCTGGGACAGGGAGCTCTGGAAACACCATATATTTT.

The V and J genes are TRBV2 and TRBJ2-7; TRBD1 aligns across 7 bases. With 7 bases clipped from V and 5 bases from J, the junction kept 8 bases outside the gene matches. The CDR3 totals 13 residues. The V gene's germline CDR1 is SNHLY and CDR2 FYNNEI. CDR3 loop: CASKTGWFHEQYV. The CDR3, as DNA: TGTGCCAGCAAGACAGGGTGGTTCCACGAGCAGTACGTC.

This chain joins TRBV7-2 and TRBJ2-1, with D possibly being TRBD2 (6 bases). The CDR3 length is 13 residues. The V end was cut by 3 bases, the J end by 10 bases, with 13 bases between. CDR1 is SGHTA and CDR2 is FQGNSA in the germline V gene. Written as DNA, the CDR3 is TGTGCCAGCAGCTTCCGGCCCCGGGGGGAGCAGTTCTTC. The encoded protein is CASSFRPRGEQFF.

The genes are TRBV6-5 and TRBJ2-1; tentative D call: TRBD2 (6 bases). The CDR3 runs to 14 residues. Germline CDR1 MNHEY, CDR2 SVGAGI. The V end was cut by 7 bases, the J end by 7 bases, with 17 bases between. CDR3 protein: CASKEDRGLNEQFF. In nucleotides, the CDR3 is TGTGCCAGCAAAGAGGATCGGGGGTTGAATGAGCAGTTCTTC.

V usage is TRBV11-2 and J usage is TRBJ2-7, with D possibly TRBD2 on 5 matching bases. The V end lost 3 bases, the J end lost 5 bases, and 11 bases lay between the germline ends. CDR1 and CDR2 from the germline V gene are SGHAT and FQNNGV. The CDR3 length is 13 residues. CDR3 sequence reads: CASSFRGADEQYV. The CDR3 DNA sequence: TGTGCCAGCAGCTTCCGGGGTGCAGACGAGCAGTACGTC.

J is TRBJ2-5 and V is TRBV2; 11 bases line up with TRBD2. This CDR3 is 18 amino acids long. V was clipped by 2 bases and J by 0 bases; unmatched bases: 8. CDR1 SNHLY and CDR2 FYNNEI come from the germline V gene. DNA of the CDR3: TGTGCCAGCAGTGAATGGGCTAGCGGGGGGCCGTACCAAGAGACCCAGTACTTC. Its protein is CASSEWASGGPYQETQYF.

The rearrangement joins TRBV19 to TRBJ2-7; perhaps TRBD2 as D (5 bases). The CDR3 spans 12 residues. Germline values: CDR1 LNHDA, CDR2 SQIVND (reference sequence). The germline V and J ends were trimmed by 5 bases and 9 bases, with 14 bases remaining between them. The CDR3 region has the DNA TGTGCCAGTAGTTCGTCCGGGAAGGGGCAGTACTTC. It encodes CASSSSGKGQYF.

The V call is TRBV3-1 (or the pseudogene TRBV3-2), the J call TRBJ1-2; no definite D call. This CDR3 region has 16 residues. CDR1 and CDR2 (germline): LGHDT, YNNKEL (reference sequence). The V end was cut by 8 bases, the J end by 1 base, with 20 bases between. CDR3 loop: CASSQSRESGNYGYTF. CDR3 coding DNA: TGTGCCAGCTCCCAAAGTCGGGAGAGCGGTAACTATGGCTACACCTTC.

The chain employs TRBV19 and TRBJ2-3; possible D gene TRBD1, 6 bases. The CDR3 totals 13 residues. The V end was cut by 3 bases, the J end by 6 bases, with 10 bases between. Germline V gene sequence: CDR1 LNHDA, CDR2 SQIVND (reference sequence). As DNA, the CDR3 is TGTGCCAGTAGTATGGGGGCGCGGGATACGCAGTATTTT. Protein product: CASSMGARDTQYF.

The rearrangement joins TRBV27 to TRBJ2-2; 10 bases are shared with TRBD1. The CDR3 is 18 amino acids. Germline V CDR1 and CDR2: MNHEY, SMNVEV (reference sequence). J gave up 5 bases and V 4 bases, and 13 bases lay outside the gene matches. The CDR3 reads CASSSRGQGLEWTGELFF. The CDR3 region has the DNA TGTGCCAGCAGTTCAAGGGGACAGGGGCTAGAATGGACCGGGGAGCTGTTTTTT.

The genes are TRBV24-1 and TRBJ2-3, with 8 bases identical to TRBD1. With 5 bases clipped from V and 0 bases from J, the junction kept 9 bases outside the gene matches. Germline V CDR1 and CDR2: KGHDR, SFDVKD. The CDR3 is 17 residues long. The CDR3 DNA reads as TGTGCCACCAGTGCCTCAGGACAGGGTAGGAGCACAGATACGCAGTATTTT. Amino acid sequence: CATSASGQGRSTDTQYF.

The chain uses TRBV19 and TRBJ1-5; 11 nucleotides match TRBD1. Germline values: CDR1 LNHDA, CDR2 SQIVND (reference sequence). After removal of 3 bases from V and 6 bases from J, the junction contained 4 bases not matched to a gene. This CDR3 region has 15 residues. CDR3 residues: CASSMGTGGGQPQHF. CDR3 in DNA: TGTGCCAGTAGTATGGGGACAGGGGGGGGTCAGCCCCAGCATTTT.

The CDR3 here is CASSIVGDTQAFF. The DNA for the CDR3 is TGTGCCAGTAGTATAGTAGGGGATACCCAAGCTTTCTTT. The chain uses TRBV19 and TRBJ1-1, with D possibly being TRBD1 (5 bases). The CDR3 runs 13 residues. Trimming took off 1 base at V and 9 bases at J, with 12 bases between the two ends. CDR1 is LNHDA and CDR2 is SQIVND in the germline V gene (reference sequence). Combining the CDR3 with reference TRBV19 and TRBJ1-1 gives the whole variable domain DGGITQSPKYLFRKEGQNVTLSCEQNLNHDAMYWYRQDPGQGLRLIYYSQIVNDFQKGDIAEGYSVSREKKESFPLTVTSAQKNPTAFYLCASSIVGDTQAFFGQGTRLTVV.

The chain has TRBV5-1 and TRBJ1-1; D is undetermined. The CDR3 covers 15 residues. Germline V CDR1 and CDR2: SGHRS, YFSETQ. V dropped 0 bases and J dropped 0 bases, with 9 bases sitting between them. In DNA form, the CDR3 reads TGCGCCAGCAGCTTGGATGTGGGAGTGAACACTGAAGCTTTCTTT. It is translated as CASSLDVGVNTEAFF.

The CDR3 is CASSDGGSYEQYV. In nucleotides, the CDR3 is TGTGCCAGCAGTGACGGGGGTTCCTACGAGCAGTACGTC. V usage is TRBV2 and J usage is TRBJ2-7, with a tentative D call TRBD2 (6 bases). Germline V gene sequence: CDR1 SNHLY, CDR2 FYNNEI. This CDR3 is 13 amino acids long. The V and J ends lost 3 bases and 1 base respectively, with 7 bases between them.

The rearrangement joins TRBV5-4 to TRBJ2-7; TRBD2 is a possible D gene (6 bases). This CDR3 has 15 amino acids. Trimming left V 4 bases short and J 4 bases short, with 18 bases between. Germline assignment: CDR1 SGHNT and CDR2 YYREEE (reference sequence). Here the CDR3 reads CASSPGLSGNYEQYF. The CDR3 DNA sequence: TGTGCCAGCAGCCCGGGACTCTCAGGGAATTACGAGCAGTACTTC.